The entry that follows covers one T cell receptor beta chain sequence. The CDR3 has 15 residues. Germline values: CDR1 MDHEN, CDR2 SYDVKM. V lost 2 bases, J lost 2 bases, and 10 bases lay in between. The record originates from a study of OX40 agonist ivuxolimab in advanced cancers. Profiling relied on immunoSEQ multiplex PCR, and the TCRdb table lists in-frame clones only, not all of them. Of about 32,000 clones listed, 84% are singletons. Sequenced here: CD4+ or CD8+ T cells sorted from blood, sampled in a trial of the OX40 agonist ivuxolimab. The chain couples TRBV28 to TRBJ1-5; D not resolved. The receptor comes from an adult with an advanced solid tumor such as melanoma, head and neck, liver or kidney cancer. Written as DNA, the CDR3 is TGTGCCAGCAGTTTACTCCTGGGAGGCAATCAGCCCCAGCATTTT. Protein product: CASSLLLGGNQPQHF.